These T cell receptor beta chains were read from a single sample in a study of shared clonotypes between healthy human individuals. The repertoire was sequenced with immunoSEQ multiplex PCR; TCRdb's copy has only in-frame clones and lacks some. Among about 2 million clones, about 94% were seen once, and the ten largest hold approximately 1.2%. The sample taken for sequencing was naive CD8+ T cells sorted from blood. The receptors here all came from a man between 18 and 35 years old in good health. CDR3s leave out the opening cysteine and the closing phenylalanine or tryptophan.

J gene: TRBJ1-1; V gene: TRBV4-1; CDR3 protein: ASSSLLEGNTEAF
J gene: TRBJ2-7; V gene: TRBV30; CDR3 protein: AWSVLGVGALSSYEQY
J gene: TRBJ2-3; V gene: TRBV7-9; CDR3 protein: ASSLGAWSTDTQY
J gene: TRBJ2-7; V gene: TRBV7-8; CDR3 protein: ASSQGTSGVYEQY
J gene: TRBJ2-5; V gene: TRBV5-1; CDR3 protein: ASSPDRAIGETQY
J gene: TRBJ1-5; V gene: TRBV6-5; CDR3 protein: ASSSYGESNQPQH
J gene: TRBJ1-2; V gene: TRBV9; CDR3 protein: ASSANGGYT
J gene: TRBJ1-6; V gene: TRBV7-6; CDR3 protein: ASSPGSDSPLH
J gene: TRBJ2-1; V gene: TRBV9; CDR3 protein: ASSQTSGRGNEQF
J gene: TRBJ1-4; V gene: TRBV6-5; CDR3 protein: ASSYVQNEKLF